These 16 T cell receptor beta chains were sequenced from one sample in a study of monozygotic twins with inflammatory bowel disease. TCRdb re-called the 5' RACE reads and catalogs CDR3 proteins one per entry, DNA excluded. The listing contains around 230,000 distinct CDR3 sequences. The sequenced material came from blood. All receptors derive from a human donor with ulcerative colitis or Crohn's disease, or a healthy co-twin of an affected twin (not recorded which).

V and J are TRBV11-2 and TRBJ2-7; the D call of TRBD1 rests on TCRdb alone, since no DNA is present to check it. Germline assignment: CDR1 SGHAT and CDR2 FQNNGV. CDR3 length: 15 residues. The CDR3 reads CASSLLRGGAGEQYF.

This chain joins TRBV25-1 and TRBJ2-1; TCRdb returns TRBD1, unconfirmable since there is no DNA. This CDR3 is built from 16 residues. CDR1 is MGHDK and CDR2 is SYGVNS in the germline V gene. CDR3: CASSDLGTGYYNEQFF.

The V and J genes are TRBV11-2 and TRBJ2-3; TCRdb indicates TRBD1, and absent DNA this call remains unverified. The CDR3 runs to 14 residues. Looked up from germline, CDR1 is SGHAT and CDR2 is FQNNGV. CDR3 protein: CASSLRQGPDTQYF.

The rearrangement links TRBV2 to TRBJ2-7; TCRdb's assignment of TRBD1 cannot be checked, as there is no DNA. CDR1 is SNHLY and CDR2 is FYNNEI in the germline V gene. The length of the CDR3 is 15 residues. CDR3 sequence: CASIVPGQSSYEQYF. Variable domain in full (rest from reference TRBV2 and TRBJ2-7): EPEVTQTPSHQVTQMGQEVILRCVPISNHLYFYWYRQILGQKVEFLVSFYNNEISEKSEIFDDQFSVERPDGSNFTLKIRSTKLEDSAMYFCASIVPGQSSYEQYFGPGTRLTVT.

The CDR3 spells CASSFTNNYNSPLHF. The rearrangement joins TRBV11-1 to TRBJ1-6. Germline assignment: CDR1 SGHAT and CDR2 FQDESV (reference sequence). This CDR3 comprises 15 residues.

J is TRBJ1-2 and V is TRBV6-5. Germline CDR1 and CDR2: MNHEY and SVGAGI. The CDR3 length is 14 residues. CDR3 residues: CASSYSEGIYGYTF.

The V and J genes are TRBV9 and TRBJ2-2. CDR1 SGDLS and CDR2 YYNGEE come from the germline V gene. This CDR3 region has 13 residues. The CDR3: CASSPTRAGELFF.

The J gene is TRBJ2-1, the V gene TRBV5-1; TCRdb indicates TRBD1, and absent DNA this call remains unverified. The CDR3 totals 14 residues. Germline V gene sequence: CDR1 SGHRS, CDR2 YFSETQ. CDR3 in amino acids: CASSVDRGQDEQFF.

The V call is TRBV12-3 or TRBV12-4, the J call TRBJ2-1. CDR3 length: 11 amino acids. CDR3 residues: CASSQKNEQFF.

The chain is built from TRBV20-1 and TRBJ2-1; TCRdb outputs TRBD1, but without DNA this stays unchecked. CDR1 is DFQATT, CDR2 SNEGSKA, per germline (reference sequence). This CDR3 is built from 13 residues. The CDR3 loop is CSAQDRIHNEQFF.

The chain links TRBV6-1 to TRBJ1-2; TCRdb's D call of TRBD1 is untestable without DNA. The germline V gene has CDR1 MNHNS and CDR2 SASEGT. The CDR3 length is 14 residues. CDR3 in amino acids: CASSETGGAYGYTF.

The gene calls are TRBV12-3 or TRBV12-4 and TRBJ1-3; TCRdb's assignment of TRBD1 cannot be checked, as there is no DNA. This CDR3 spans 11 amino acids. The CDR3 is CASGPRGTIYF.

J is TRBJ1-1 and V is TRBV7-3; the D call of TRBD1 rests on TCRdb alone, since no DNA is present to check it. The germline V gene has CDR1 SGHTA and CDR2 FQGTGA. The CDR3 has 13 residues. The CDR3 region is CASSRTGATEAFF. Combining the CDR3 with reference TRBV7-3 and TRBJ1-1 gives the whole variable domain GAGVSQTPSNKVTEKGKYVELRCDPISGHTALYWYRQSLGQGPEFLIYFQGTGAADDSGLPNDRFFAVRPEGSVSTLKIQRTERGDSAVYLCASSRTGATEAFFGQGTRLTVV.

The V and J genes are TRBV12-3 or TRBV12-4 and TRBJ1-2. The CDR3 runs to 14 residues. The CDR3 here is CASSLNQIKGGYTF.

This chain connects TRBV5-1 to TRBJ2-3; TCRdb designates TRBD2, a call that cannot be tested without DNA. This CDR3 region has 16 residues. Germline CDR1 and CDR2: SGHRS and YFSETQ. The CDR3 sequence: CASSDTSGGAISTQYF.

This chain uses TRBV6-1 with TRBJ1-5; the D call from TCRdb, TRBD1, cannot be confirmed without DNA. CDR1 is MNHNS, CDR2 SASEGT, per germline. The CDR3 is 16 residues long. This CDR3 is CAIRQGSVRGEQPQHF.